The clone carrying this T cell receptor beta chain has only a few counts. This sample was included in a study of cytotoxic CD8 clonotypes in ibrutinib-treated CLL. Data came from immunoSEQ multiplex PCR; TCRdb stores just in-frame clones and leaves some out. Of some 63,000 clones in the sample, over 75% are singletons; the top ten hold under 4%. V was cut by 0 bases and J by 0 bases, with 9 bases left in between. The CDR3 consists of 16 residues. Germline CDR1 and CDR2: MNHNS and SASEGT. Sequenced here: PBMCs, sampled after 12 months of ibrutinib treatment. The TCR comes from a human donor with chronic lymphocytic leukemia. The genes are TRBV6-1 and TRBJ1-5, with D tentatively TRBD1 (6 bases). The chain's CDR3 is CASSEALTGSNQPQHF. The CDR3 DNA reads as TGTGCCAGCAGTGAAGCGCTGACAGGTAGCAATCAGCCCCAGCATTTT.